These 11 T cell receptor beta chains came from one sample sequenced in a study of post-analysis software for immune sequencing data. TCR beta cDNA libraries included unique molecular identifiers. TCRdb re-called the PCR reads through MiXCR, storing one row per CDR3 protein. The table records 350,000 to 450,000 distinct CDR3 sequences, less than 40% of them present only once. These receptors lack a known antigen. Study-level findings and limits: In patients, about five TRBV segments were more frequent than in controls, with TRBV5-6, TRBV5-1 and TRBV20-1 among them.

The sequencing input was blood. The receptor source for this set is a girl between 10 and 17 years old with multiple sclerosis.

This clonotype appeared a few times. V and J are TRBV15 and TRBJ1-5; maybe TRBD1 (5 bases). Trimming stripped 5 bases from V and 3 bases from J, with 14 bases between. The CDR3 extends over 15 amino acids. Germline loops: CDR1 LNHNV, CDR2 YYDKDF (reference sequence). The CDR3 here is CATSPDGGNNQPQHF. The CDR3 DNA sequence: TGTGCCACCAGCCCCGATGGGGGGAACAATCAGCCCCAGCATTTT.

J is TRBJ1-1 and V is TRBV6-1; D is perhaps TRBD1 (5 bases). This CDR3 has 14 residues. Trimming pared 6 bases from V and 1 base from J, leaving 12 bases between. Germline CDR1 and CDR2: MNHNS and SASEGT. CDR3 nucleotides: TGTGCCAGCAGCGCCCTGGGGGGGAACACTGAAGCTTTCTTT. The encoded protein is CASSALGGNTEAFF.

This clonotype was detected only a few times. The chain employs TRBV10-3 and TRBJ2-7; perhaps TRBD1 as D (5 bases). CDR1 ENHRY and CDR2 SYGVKD come from the germline V gene. Trimming took off 4 bases at V and 0 bases at J, with 13 bases between the two ends. There are 15 residues in the CDR3. The CDR3 region has the DNA TGTGCCATCAGTGGGCTAAGTCAGGGCTCCTACGAGCAGTACTTC. This encodes CAISGLSQGSYEQYF.

The chain employs TRBV12-3 or TRBV12-4 and TRBJ2-3; the match to TRBD2 covers 10 bases. V shed 5 bases, J shed 1 base, and the junction held 3 bases outside the gene matches. CDR3 length: 15 residues. The CDR3, as DNA: TGTGCCAGCAGTGGACTAGCGGCCCGCACAGATACGCAGTATTTT. Residues: CASSGLAARTDTQYF.

The rearrangement uses TRBV20-1 and TRBJ2-2; D is ambiguous. Germline V CDR1 and CDR2: DFQATT, SNEGSKA (reference sequence). V gave up 0 bases and J gave up 7 bases, with 9 bases separating them. The length of the CDR3 is 13 residues. The CDR3 sequence: CSARDLVVGELFF. The CDR3 DNA sequence: TGCAGTGCTAGAGATCTCGTGGTCGGGGAGCTGTTTTTT.

This clonotype was observed a few times. This chain uses TRBV12-3 or TRBV12-4 with TRBJ1-5; D might be TRBD1 (5 bases). The CDR3 totals 11 residues. Between the trimmed V and J ends, which lost 6 bases and 12 bases, there was a span of 12 bases. The CDR3 coding sequence is TGTGCCAGCAGCAGCGGGGGTCTCCAGCATTTT. It is translated as CASSSGGLQHF.

About this clonotype: A much bigger clone sits one base away, suggesting this may be a read error. The V and J genes are TRBV15 and TRBJ1-1, with D perhaps matching TRBD1 (6 bases). Germline V gene lookup returns CDR1 LNHNV and CDR2 YYDKDF (reference sequence). This CDR3 region has 15 residues. The CDR3 here is CATSRDSGENTVAFF. The CDR3, as DNA: TGTGCCACCAGCAGAGATTCAGGGGAGAACACTGTAGCTTTCTTT.

This chain's CDR3 is CASSFRGGTAAVSYEQYF. CDR3 coding DNA: TGCGCCAGCAGCTTCAGAGGTGGGACAGCGGCTGTCTCCTACGAGCAGTACTTC. The J gene is TRBJ2-7, the V gene TRBV5-1; TRBD1 agrees at 7 bases. Trimming cost V 2 bases and J 0 bases; bases outside gene matches: 14. This CDR3 is 18 amino acids long. Germline CDR1 reads SGHRS; CDR2 reads YFSETQ.

The chain uses TRBV9 and TRBJ2-3, with TRBD2 matching over 11 bases. The germline V gene encodes CDR1 SGDLS and CDR2 YYNGEE. There are 17 residues in the CDR3. J was trimmed by 0 bases and V by 4 bases; bases with no gene match: 7. CDR3 loop: CASSTLAGGVSTDTQYF. The CDR3 DNA follows: TGTGCCAGCAGCACGCTAGCGGGGGGCGTTAGCACAGATACGCAGTATTTT.

This chain uses TRBV18 with TRBJ2-7, with 7 bases fitting TRBD1. Germline V CDR1 and CDR2: KGHSH, LQKENI. The CDR3 loop spans 12 amino acids. The ends lost 6 bases at V and 1 base at J; junction bases unmatched: 0. CDR3 amino acids: CASSGQSYEQYF. The CDR3 DNA reads TGTGCCAGCTCGGGACAGTCCTACGAGCAGTACTTC.

This chain links TRBV2 with TRBJ1-2; maybe TRBD1 (6 bases). This CDR3 has 15 amino acids. Trimming left V 3 bases short and J 5 bases short, with 16 bases between. Germline lookup yields CDR1 SNHLY and CDR2 FYNNEI. DNA of the CDR3: TGTGCCAGCAGTGATCCGGGGGCCCTCCCGTATGGCTACACCTTC. Encoded protein: CASSDPGALPYGYTF. Drawing the rest from reference TRBV2 and TRBJ1-2, the complete variable domain is EPEVTQTPSHQVTQMGQEVILRCVPISNHLYFYWYRQILGQKVEFLVSFYNNEISEKSEIFDDQFSVERPDGSNFTLKIRSTKLEDSAMYFCASSDPGALPYGYTFGSGTRLTVV.